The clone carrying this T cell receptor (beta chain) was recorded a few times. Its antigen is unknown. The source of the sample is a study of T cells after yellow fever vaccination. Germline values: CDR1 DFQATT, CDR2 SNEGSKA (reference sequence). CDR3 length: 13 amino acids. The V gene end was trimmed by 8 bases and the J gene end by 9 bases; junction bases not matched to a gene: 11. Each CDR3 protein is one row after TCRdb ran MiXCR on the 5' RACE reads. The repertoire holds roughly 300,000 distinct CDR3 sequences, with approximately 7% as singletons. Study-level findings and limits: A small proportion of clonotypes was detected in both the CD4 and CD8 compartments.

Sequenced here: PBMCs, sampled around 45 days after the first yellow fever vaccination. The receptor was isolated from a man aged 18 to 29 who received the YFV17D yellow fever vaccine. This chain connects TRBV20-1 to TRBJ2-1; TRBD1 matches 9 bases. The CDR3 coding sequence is TGCAGTCCGCGGGACAGGGTAATTGGTGAGCAGTTCTTC. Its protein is CSPRDRVIGEQFF.